The clone carrying this T cell receptor (beta chain) has ten or more counts. The antigen is undetermined. Per the germline V gene, CDR1 is DFQATT and CDR2 is SNEGSKA (reference sequence). The CDR3 extends over 11 amino acids. Trimming left V 4 bases short and J 4 bases short, with 6 bases between. Construction of the TCRbeta library involved unique molecular identifiers. One entry per CDR3 protein results from TCRdb running MiXCR on the PCR reads. This sample has fewer than 700,000 distinct CDR3 sequences, with 20% to 25% found just once. The data derive from a study of T-cell reconstitution after alpha-beta-depleted transplantation in children. Overall study findings and caveats: TCRbeta diversity was high at day 60 in some patients (a result of surviving recipient T cells and thymic progenitors). Newly generated T cells supplied most T-cell counts and diversity one year post-transplant. There were reportedly several hundred expanded graft clones from which alpha-beta T cells came about two months after transplant.

The clonotype originates from a boy less than two years old who had a stem cell transplant for acute myeloid leukemia, so the T cells may come from the graft donor. This chain connects TRBV20-1 to TRBJ2-3; D gene unclear. The specimen was PBMCs, mostly from graft donor cells, collected 360 days after TCRalphabeta/CD19-depleted stem cell transplant. The CDR3 region has the DNA TGCAGTGCTAAGTGGGCAGATACGCAGTATTTT. The encoded protein is CSAKWADTQYF.